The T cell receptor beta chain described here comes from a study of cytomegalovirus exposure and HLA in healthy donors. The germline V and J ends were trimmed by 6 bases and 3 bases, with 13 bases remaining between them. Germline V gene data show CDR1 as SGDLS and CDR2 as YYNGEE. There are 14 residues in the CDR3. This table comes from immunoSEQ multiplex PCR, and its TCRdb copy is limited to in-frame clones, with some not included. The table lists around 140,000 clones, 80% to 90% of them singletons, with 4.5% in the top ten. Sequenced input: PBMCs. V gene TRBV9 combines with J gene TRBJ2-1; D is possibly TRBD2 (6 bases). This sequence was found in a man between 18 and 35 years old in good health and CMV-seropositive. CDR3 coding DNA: TGTGCCAGCACCGGGGGACTCATCTACAATGAGCAGTTCTTC. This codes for CASTGGLIYNEQFF.